A selection of T cell receptor beta chains follows, all from one sample in a study of CD8+CD57+ T cells in acquired aplastic anemia. A single record per CDR3 protein comes from TCRdb applying MiXCR to the reads. This sample has 450,000 to 550,000 distinct CDR3 sequences; around 32% occur once, and the top ten carry around 0.82%. Sequenced input: sorted CD4+, CD8+, or CD8+CD57+ T cells (not recorded which) from PBMCs. These receptors all stem from a human donor with aplastic anemia. CDR3s include the opening cysteine and the closing phenylalanine or tryptophan. A D gene is named only where the DNA matches it firmly. A row's size may be missing; if present it is once, few, many or a size class.

TGTGCCAGCAGTTACTGGACAGGGAATTCACCCCTCCACTTT | CASSYWTGNSPLHF | TRBJ1-6 | TRBD1 | TRBV6-5 | -
TGTGCCAGCAGCTTCCCCAGACAGGGAGCGGCGCCGGGGATCGTCTCGGGCTACACCTTC | CASSFPRQGAAPGIVSGYTF | TRBJ1-2 | - | TRBV12-1 | few
TGTGCCAGCAGCGTAAGTCCGGGACTAGGTCTGTATGAGCAGTTCTTC | CASSVSPGLGLYEQFF | TRBJ2-1 | TRBD2 | TRBV9 | -
TGTGCCAGTAGTGCCACAGGGAGCAACTATGGCTACACCTTC | CASSATGSNYGYTF | TRBJ1-2 | - | TRBV19 | many
TGTGCTAGTGGTATCGGACCTGCAGATACGCAGTATTTT | CASGIGPADTQYF | TRBJ2-3 | - | TRBV12-5 | -
TGTGCCAGCAGCTTGTGGTCCACACGGACGGGGGGACCTAGGGGCTCACCCCTCCACTTT | CASSLWSTRTGGPRGSPLHF | TRBJ1-6 | - | TRBV5-5 | many
TGTGCCAGCAGTTCATACCCCGGGACTAGCGGGAGCTATGAGCAGTTCTTC | CASSSYPGTSGSYEQFF | TRBJ2-1 | TRBD2 | TRBV12-3/TRBV12-4 | -
TGTGCCAGCAGCTATAACGGGGTAGGGGATACGCAGTATTTT | CASSYNGVGDTQYF | TRBJ2-3 | - | TRBV7-8 | many
TGCGCTGTTAGGCTCACTGAAGCTTTCTTT | CAVRLTEAFF | TRBJ1-1 | - | TRBV5-1 | -
TGTGCCACCAGCAATGACAGGGGAGGGGGCAGGTCCTATAATTCACCCCTCCACTTT | CATSNDRGGGRSYNSPLHF | TRBJ1-6 | TRBD1 | TRBV15 | many
TGTGCCGGCAGCTTACTAGCGGGAGGGCCCCGAGAGACCCAGTACTTC | CAGSLLAGGPRETQYF | TRBJ2-5 | TRBD2 | TRBV7-2 | -
TGCAGTGCTAGTTCTTGGAGGGGTGGGGTGCCTCAAGAGACCCAGTACTTC | CSASSWRGGVPQETQYF | TRBJ2-5 | - | TRBV20-1 | many
TGTGCCAGCAGCCACCCCCGGGACAGCTCCTACGAGCAGTACTTC | CASSHPRDSSYEQYF | TRBJ2-7 | TRBD1 | TRBV11-2 | few
TGTGCCAGCAGCTTTACCGGGACAGGGTTCTACGAGCAGTACTTC | CASSFTGTGFYEQYF | TRBJ2-7 | TRBD1 | TRBV5-6 | -
TGCAGTGCTAGAGGGACAGTGGATTCACCCCTCCACTTT | CSARGTVDSPLHF | TRBJ1-6 | - | TRBV20-1 | many
TGTGCCGGCAGCTTAGGGACAGGGAACACTGAAGCTTTCTTT | CAGSLGTGNTEAFF | TRBJ1-1 | TRBD1 | TRBV7-8 | -
TGTGCCAGCAGCTTGGCCTTTGATAGGACTAGCGGGGGCCTATTACTATCCTACGAGCAGTACTTC | CASSLAFDRTSGGLLLSYEQYF | TRBJ2-7 | TRBD2 | TRBV5-4 | few
TGTGCCAGCAGCTTAGGGGTGGGGGGCACAGATACGCAGTATTTT | CASSLGVGGTDTQYF | TRBJ2-3 | - | TRBV11-2 | -
TGTGCCACCACCGACAGGGTTTTAGGCAATGAGCAGTTCTTC | CATTDRVLGNEQFF | TRBJ2-1 | TRBD1 | TRBV10-3 | many
TGTGCCAGTAGTATAGTTTCAGGGGTTAGCAATCAGCCCCAGCATTTT | CASSIVSGVSNQPQHF | TRBJ1-5 | - | TRBV19 | -
TGCAGCGTTCAGCGGGCGGCAAACTACAATGAGCAGTTCTTC | CSVQRAANYNEQFF | TRBJ2-1 | - | TRBV29-1 | many
TGTGCCAGCAGCTTACCAGTGCAAATGGGTGGCTACACCTTC | CASSLPVQMGGYTF | TRBJ1-2 | - | TRBV7-2 | many
TGTGCCAGCAGTCCTCCGGGGAGGGACAGGGTCTACGAGCAGTACTTC | CASSPPGRDRVYEQYF | TRBJ2-7 | TRBD1 | TRBV6-1 | -
TGTGCCAGCAGCCGCGCAATGGACAGGAATGGCTACACCTTC | CASSRAMDRNGYTF | TRBJ1-2 | TRBD1 | TRBV7-2 | -
TGTGCCAGCAGCAAAGGACAGGCCCGGGGGTCACCCCTCCACTTT | CASSKGQARGSPLHF | TRBJ1-6 | TRBD1 | TRBV11-2 | few
TGCAGTGCTATCCTTGGGTCAGGGGGCACAGATACGCAGTATTTT | CSAILGSGGTDTQYF | TRBJ2-3 | - | TRBV20-1 | -
TGCGCCAGCAGCTTTAGGTCAGATACGCAGTATTTT | CASSFRSDTQYF | TRBJ2-3 | - | TRBV5-1 | -
TGTGCCAGCAGCGCGTGGTATCAGGGAGACGGGACTGAAGCTTTCTTT | CASSAWYQGDGTEAFF | TRBJ1-1 | - | TRBV9 | -
TGTGCCAGCAGCTTAGGGGAAACCTACTACAATGAGCAGTTCTTC | CASSLGETYYNEQFF | TRBJ2-1 | - | TRBV11-2 | -
TGTGCCAGCAGTTGGTCATCCGGGGACACTGAAGCTTTCTTT | CASSWSSGDTEAFF | TRBJ1-1 | - | TRBV7-2 | many
TGCGCCAGCAGGGAAGCATGTGGCCTTTATGGCTACACCTTC | CASREACGLYGYTF | TRBJ1-2 | - | TRBV5-1 | once
TGCGCCAGCAGCTCCGCGGGGGGGCACGAGTATTTT | CASSSAGGHEYF | TRBJ2-3 | TRBD2 | TRBV5-1 | few
TGCAGTGCTATCAGAAATAGCAATCAGCCCCAGCATTTT | CSAIRNSNQPQHF | TRBJ1-5 | - | TRBV20-1 | many
TGTGCCAGCAGTTCCCGACAGGCTGGCTACACCTTC | CASSSRQAGYTF | TRBJ1-2 | - | TRBV25-1 | -
TGTACCAGCATGCAAGGACAGTTCGAGGTCTATGGCTACACCTTC | CTSMQGQFEVYGYTF | TRBJ1-2 | - | TRBV3-1 | once
TGTGCCAGCAGCGTAGGGTGGGACAGCTACGAGCAGTACTTC | CASSVGWDSYEQYF | TRBJ2-7 | TRBD1 | TRBV9 | -
TGTGCCAGCAGTTTCGGACAAGATTCGGAAAAACTGTTTTTT | CASSFGQDSEKLFF | TRBJ1-4 | - | TRBV6-5 | few
TGTGCCAGCAGCCGCATTTTGACGGTCAAGTCGTTGAACACTGAAGCTTTCTTT | CASSRILTVKSLNTEAFF | TRBJ1-1 | - | TRBV11-1 | -
TGCGCCAGCAGCCAAGATGGGGGACAAACTAACTATGGCTACACCTTC | CASSQDGGQTNYGYTF | TRBJ1-2 | - | TRBV4-1 | -
TGTGCCAGCAGCTTAACCGGGACTAGCGTAATTGAGCAGTTCTTC | CASSLTGTSVIEQFF | TRBJ2-1 | TRBD2 | TRBV7-8 | few
TGTGCCAGCTACCGCGTAGCAGCGAACACTGAAGCTTTCTTT | CASYRVAANTEAFF | TRBJ1-1 | - | TRBV6-5 | many
TGTGCCAGTAGTATCAGGCAGGGGGCAGGTGAAGCTTTCTTT | CASSIRQGAGEAFF | TRBJ1-1 | TRBD1 | TRBV19 | -
TGCAGTGCCCTTTGGCAGCCGGGACTAGCGAATTACGAGCAGTACTTC | CSALWQPGLANYEQYF | TRBJ2-7 | TRBD2 | TRBV20-1 | many
TGTGCCAGCAGCGTACAGGGTTTGCATTTT | CASSVQGLHF | TRBJ1-5 | - | TRBV7-3 | once
TGTGCCAGCAGTCTCCTAATTGGCTACGAGCAGTACTTC | CASSLLIGYEQYF | TRBJ2-7 | - | TRBV27 | -
TGCAGTGCTACCATCCACCTGGGAGATACGCAGTATTTT | CSATIHLGDTQYF | TRBJ2-3 | - | TRBV20-1 | -
TGTGCCAGCAAGAGGGTAGGGGACACTGAAGCTTTCTTT | CASKRVGDTEAFF | TRBJ1-1 | - | TRBV6-1 | -
TGTGCCAGCACCGGACTAATAGGCACCGGGGAGCTGTTTTTT | CASTGLIGTGELFF | TRBJ2-2 | - | TRBV25-1 | many
TGTGCCAGCTCGCCAATCGCCCCAGCCGGGACAGGGCCTGGAAACACCATATATTTT | CASSPIAPAGTGPGNTIYF | TRBJ1-3 | TRBD1 | TRBV18 | -
TGTGCCTGGAGTACCCTGACGGCAAATAATTCACCCCTCCACTTT | CAWSTLTANNSPLHF | TRBJ1-6 | - | TRBV19 | -
TGTGCCAGCAGCCACATACTAGCGGGAGGGCCTGAGGAGACCCAGTACTTC | CASSHILAGGPEETQYF | TRBJ2-5 | TRBD2 | TRBV2 | -